This T cell receptor (beta chain) was sequenced during a study of T-cell reconstitution after alpha-beta-depleted transplantation in children. The V end lost 0 bases, the J end lost 6 bases, and 18 bases lay between the germline ends. Germline CDR1 is MGHRA and CDR2 is YSYEKL. The CDR3 has 17 residues. The TCRbeta library incorporated unique molecular identifiers. MiXCR, run by TCRdb on the PCR reads, gives a single entry per CDR3 protein. The repertoire holds 780,000 or so distinct CDR3 sequences, with roughly 15% as singletons. This clonotype was picked up a small number of times. Its target is not known. Findings and caveats of the study: Diversity and T-cell counts at one year after transplant derived mostly from new T cells.

This clonotype originated in a male patient younger than 18 who had a stem cell transplant for acute lymphoblastic leukemia, so the T cells may come from the graft donor. This chain joins TRBV4-1 and TRBJ2-1, with D perhaps TRBD1 or TRBD2 (6 bases each). Sample: PBMCs, mostly from graft donor cells, taken 360 days after TCRalphabeta/CD19-depleted stem cell transplant. The CDR3 reads CASSQDDREIGGNEQFF. For the CDR3, the DNA is TGCGCCAGCAGCCAAGACGACCGGGAGATAGGGGGCAATGAGCAGTTCTTC.